Shown below are 29 T cell receptor beta chains from a single sample sequenced in a study of identifying expanded T cells in peripheral blood. Sequencing used immunoSEQ multiplex PCR; TCRdb keeps in-frame clones, though not all of them. The sample includes about 85,000 clones, around 91% of them seen just once. Sample: blood. The receptor source for this set is a person aged 18 to 75 in good health.

The gene calls are TRBV7-2 and TRBJ2-1; D is undetermined. Germline V gene sequence: CDR1 SGHTA, CDR2 FQGNSA. The CDR3 contains 13 residues. V lost 1 base, J lost 4 bases, and 5 bases lay in between. In DNA, the CDR3 is TGTGCCAGCAGCTTAGGGGCTTACAATGAGCAGTTCTTC. Encoded protein: CASSLGAYNEQFF.

The chain uses TRBV27 and TRBJ1-1; D is perhaps TRBD1 (5 bases). The V gene's germline CDR1 is MNHEY and CDR2 SMNVEV (reference sequence). V was trimmed by 5 bases and J by 5 bases, leaving 18 bases between them. The CDR3 loop spans 15 amino acids. The chain's CDR3 is CASSPYGEGITEAFF. DNA for the CDR3: TGTGCCAGCAGTCCATACGGGGAGGGGATAACTGAAGCTTTCTTT.

The V and J genes are TRBV5-1 and TRBJ2-1; 7 bases align to TRBD1. The CDR3 has 15 amino acids. CDR1 is SGHRS and CDR2 is YFSETQ in the germline V gene. The V and J ends lost 2 bases and 5 bases, in that order; junction bases with no gene match: 7. The CDR3 DNA reads TGCGCCAGCAGCTTTCAGGGGGAGCGGAACAATGAGCAGTTCTTC. Translating gives CASSFQGERNNEQFF. Complete variable domain (other parts from reference TRBV5-1 and TRBJ2-1): KAGVTQTPRYLIKTRGQQVTLSCSPISGHRSVSWYQQTPGQGLQFLFEYFSETQRNKGNFPGRFSGRQFSNSRSEMNVSTLELGDSALYLCASSFQGERNNEQFFGPGTRLTVL.

The rearrangement joins TRBV7-2 to TRBJ1-6, with unresolved D. Germline V CDR1 and CDR2: SGHTA, FQGNSA. V was cut by 5 bases and J by 9 bases, with 11 bases left in between. The CDR3 is 13 amino acids. In DNA, the CDR3 is TGTGCCAGCAGCACCGACGGGCTTTCACCCCTCCACTTT. Translating gives CASSTDGLSPLHF.

V and J are TRBV2 and TRBJ1-5; 7 nucleotides agree with TRBD1. With 5 bases clipped from V and 3 bases from J, the junction kept 4 bases outside the gene matches. CDR3 size: 14 residues. The V gene's germline CDR1 is SNHLY and CDR2 FYNNEI. CDR3 DNA: TGTGCCAGCAGTCCGGGACAGTACAATCAGCCCCAGCATTTT. Its protein is CASSPGQYNQPQHF. The whole variable domain, filled in from reference TRBV2 and TRBJ1-5, reads EPEVTQTPSHQVTQMGQEVILRCVPISNHLYFYWYRQILGQKVEFLVSFYNNEISEKSEIFDDQFSVERPDGSNFTLKIRSTKLEDSAMYFCASSPGQYNQPQHFGDGTRLSIL.

The genes are TRBV5-6 and TRBJ1-2, with D possibly being TRBD1 (6 bases). This CDR3 has 13 amino acids. Per germline, CDR1 SGHDT and CDR2 YYEEEE. The V end was cut by 4 bases, the J end by 4 bases, with 11 bases between. The CDR3 loop reads CASSTQGIYGYTF. DNA of the CDR3: TGTGCCAGCAGCACACAGGGAATCTATGGCTACACCTTC.

This clone appeared a few times. The chain couples TRBV4-1 to TRBJ1-5; 7 bases map to TRBD1. Germline values: CDR1 MGHRA, CDR2 YSYEKL. CDR3 length: 13 amino acids. The trim removed 4 bases at V and 5 bases at J, leaving 2 bases unmatched. The CDR3 is CASSPQGHQPQHF. Written as DNA, the CDR3 is TGCGCCAGCAGCCCACAGGGGCATCAGCCCCAGCATTTT.

The chain couples TRBV25-1 to TRBJ2-3; the D gene is possibly TRBD2 (6 bases). Deletions cut 9 bases from V and 2 bases from J, with 21 bases between. The germline V gene encodes CDR1 MGHDK and CDR2 SYGVNS. The CDR3 spans 16 residues. The CDR3 region is CASSRGGRPHTDTQYF. The CDR3 DNA follows: TGTGCCAGTAGTAGGGGAGGTCGCCCACACACAGATACGCAGTATTTT.

The genes are TRBV5-1 and TRBJ2-3; D is uncertain. Germline V CDR1 and CDR2: SGHRS, YFSETQ. The CDR3 extends over 12 amino acids. Trimming shortened V by 1 base and J by 2 bases, and 2 bases separated the two germline ends. CDR3: CASSLSTDTQYF. As DNA, the CDR3 is TGCGCCAGCAGCTTGTCCACAGATACGCAGTATTTT. The full variable domain, rest sourced from reference TRBV5-1 and TRBJ2-3, is KAGVTQTPRYLIKTRGQQVTLSCSPISGHRSVSWYQQTPGQGLQFLFEYFSETQRNKGNFPGRFSGRQFSNSRSEMNVSTLELGDSALYLCASSLSTDTQYFGPGTRLTVL.

This chain joins TRBV10-3 and TRBJ2-1; no definite D call. The CDR3 loop spans 12 amino acids. Germline values: CDR1 ENHRY, CDR2 SYGVKD. V lost 4 bases to trimming and J lost 9 bases, with 10 bases between them. The chain's CDR3 is CAISAGEPEQFF. The CDR3 DNA reads as TGTGCCATCAGTGCCGGTGAGCCTGAGCAGTTCTTC.

This clone has a single count. The V gene is TRBV5-4, the J gene TRBJ2-7; D unresolved. V lost 0 bases to trimming and J lost 2 bases, with 9 bases between them. CDR3 size: 14 residues. Germline V gives CDR1 SGHNT, CDR2 YYREEE (reference sequence). This CDR3 is CASSLGTGPYEQYF. CDR3 DNA: TGTGCCAGCAGCTTGGGGACGGGCCCCTACGAGCAGTACTTC.

The rearrangement uses TRBV9 and TRBJ2-7; tentatively, D is TRBD2 (6 bases). Deletions cut 2 bases from V and 2 bases from J, with 11 bases between. Looked up from germline, CDR1 is SGDLS and CDR2 is YYNGEE. The CDR3 extends over 14 amino acids. The CDR3 loop is CASSVTGEPYEQYF. The DNA for the CDR3 is TGTGCCAGCAGCGTTACGGGGGAGCCCTACGAGCAGTACTTC.

V is TRBV11-2 and J is TRBJ2-2; either TRBD1 or TRBD2 may supply D (7 bases each). V gave up 2 bases and J gave up 5 bases, with 12 bases separating them. Per germline, CDR1 SGHAT and CDR2 FQNNGV. The CDR3 is made up of 15 amino acids. The CDR3 bases are TGTGCCAGCAGCTTAAGCGGGACAGCTACCGGGGAGCTGTTTTTT. Translated: CASSLSGTATGELFF.

The CDR3 nucleotides read TGTGCCAGCAGTGTGAATCCGGGTAATGAAAAACTGTTTTTT. This encodes CASSVNPGNEKLFF. The rearrangement joins TRBV2 to TRBJ1-4; D is unclear. The CDR3 contains 14 residues. Per germline, CDR1 SNHLY and CDR2 FYNNEI. V lost 4 bases to trimming and J lost 4 bases, with 10 bases between them. The variable domain in full, completed from reference TRBV2 and TRBJ1-4, reads EPEVTQTPSHQVTQMGQEVILRCVPISNHLYFYWYRQILGQKVEFLVSFYNNEISEKSEIFDDQFSVERPDGSNFTLKIRSTKLEDSAMYFCASSVNPGNEKLFFGSGTQLSVL.

The rearrangement joins TRBV5-4 to TRBJ1-2; D ambiguous. Trimming stripped 5 bases from V and 4 bases from J, with 15 bases between. The CDR3 spans 14 residues. Germline V gene lookup returns CDR1 SGHNT and CDR2 YYREEE (reference sequence). The CDR3 nucleotides read TGTGCCAGCAGTCCCGGCGGGAAAGTCTATGGCTACACCTTC. Amino acids: CASSPGGKVYGYTF.

In this sample, this clone turned up once. The genes are TRBV4-1 and TRBJ2-1; tentatively, D is TRBD2 (6 bases). Germline CDR1 reads MGHRA; CDR2 reads YSYEKL. The V gene lost 4 bases and the J gene lost 0 bases, with 16 bases spanning the gap. The CDR3 loop spans 17 amino acids. DNA of the CDR3: TGCGCCAGCAGCCGACTAGACGTACGGGGCTCCTACAATGAGCAGTTCTTC. Translation: CASSRLDVRGSYNEQFF.

The chain carries TRBV6-5 and TRBJ1-6; D might be TRBD1 (5 bases). The CDR3 totals 12 residues. V lost 8 bases to trimming and J lost 5 bases, with 7 bases between them. CDR1 is MNHEY, CDR2 SVGAGI, per germline. The CDR3 sequence: CASGTDNSPLHF. The CDR3 nucleotides are TGTGCCAGCGGGACCGATAATTCACCCCTCCACTTT.

The V gene is TRBV4-1, the J gene TRBJ1-1; no definite D call. In germline, CDR1 is MGHRA, CDR2 YSYEKL. This CDR3 spans 17 amino acids. V was trimmed by 0 bases and J by 4 bases, leaving 18 bases between them. The chain's CDR3 is CASSQDSGTPDFTEAFF. The CDR3, as DNA: TGCGCCAGCAGCCAAGACAGTGGAACCCCCGATTTCACTGAAGCTTTCTTT.

The genes are TRBV7-2 and TRBJ2-2, with 7 bases identical to TRBD2. This CDR3 is built from 15 residues. J gave up 3 bases and V 0 bases, and 1 base lay outside the gene matches. Germline CDR1 SGHTA, CDR2 FQGNSA. DNA for the CDR3: TGTGCCAGCAGCTTAGCGGGAGGGTACACCGGGGAGCTGTTTTTT. This sequence encodes CASSLAGGYTGELFF.

CDR3: CASSLADLWSSYEQYF. CDR3 sequence (DNA): TGTGCCAGCAGCTTGGCCGATCTGTGGTCGTCCTACGAGCAGTACTTC. This chain joins TRBV5-6 and TRBJ2-7; D is unresolved. CDR3 size: 16 residues. Germline-derived CDR1 and CDR2 are SGHDT and YYEEEE. V lost 0 bases and J 1 base, leaving 14 bases between the germline ends.

The chain recombines TRBV6-5 with TRBJ1-5; D possibly corresponds to TRBD1 (5 bases). This CDR3 is built from 14 residues. Per germline, CDR1 MNHEY and CDR2 SVGAGI. The germline V and J ends were trimmed by 6 bases and 0 bases, with 9 bases remaining between them. The CDR3 coding sequence is TGTGCCAGCAGCCTGACAGTTAGCAATCAGCCCCAGCATTTT. Residues: CASSLTVSNQPQHF.

This chain links TRBV18 with TRBJ2-4, with TRBD1 matching 9 bases. The V segment lost 7 bases and the J segment 5 bases; nucleotides outside the gene matches: 6. CDR3 size: 14 residues. Germline lookup yields CDR1 KGHSH and CDR2 LQKENI. Here the CDR3 reads CASCRDREENIQYF. DNA of the CDR3: TGTGCCAGCTGCCGGGACAGGGAAGAAAACATTCAGTACTTC. The whole variable domain, filled in from reference TRBV18 and TRBJ2-4, reads NAGVMQNPRHLVRRRGQEARLRCSPMKGHSHVYWYRQLPEEGLKFMVYLQKENIIDESGMPKERFSAEFPKEGPSILRIQQVVRGDSAAYFCASCRDREENIQYFGAGTRLSVL.

V is TRBV28 and J is TRBJ2-4; a weak D match, TRBD1 (5 bases). The ends were cut back, 3 bases at V and 0 bases at J, with 12 bases in the middle. CDR3 length: 16 residues. Germline CDR1 and CDR2: MDHEN and SYDVKM. CDR3 amino acids: CASSLTDTLAKNIQYF. DNA of the CDR3: TGTGCCAGCAGTTTGACAGACACTTTAGCCAAAAACATTCAGTACTTC.

The chain joins TRBV30 to TRBJ2-1; TRBD2 might be the D (6 bases). Between the trimmed V and J ends, which lost 3 bases and 10 bases, there was a span of 19 bases. Per the germline V gene, CDR1 is GTSNPN and CDR2 is SVGIG (reference sequence). The CDR3 is 14 amino acids. CDR3: CAWSEGSPGEEQFF. DNA for the CDR3: TGTGCCTGGAGCGAAGGGAGCCCGGGGGAAGAGCAGTTCTTC.

The chain carries TRBV28 and TRBJ2-7; the D is unclear. V lost 3 bases and J 4 bases, leaving 4 bases between the germline ends. From germline, CDR1 is MDHEN and CDR2 SYDVKM. CDR3 length equals 11 residues. The CDR3 bases are TGTGCCAGCAGTTTGGGTTACGAGCAGTACTTC. Translated, it gives CASSLGYEQYF. Full variable domain (rest looked up from reference TRBV28 and TRBJ2-7): DVKVTQSSRYLVKRTGEKVFLECVQDMDHENMFWYRQDPGLGLRLIYFSYDVKMKEKGDIPEGYSVSREKKERFSLILESASTNQTSMYLCASSLGYEQYFGPGTRLTVT.

The J gene is TRBJ1-1, the V gene TRBV4-3; D gene uncertain. Germline-derived CDR1 and CDR2 are LGHNA and YSLEER. Trimming removed 5 bases from V and 1 base from J, with 8 bases in between. The CDR3 runs to 13 residues. In DNA, the CDR3 is TGCGCCAGCAGCAATACGGGGAACACTGAAGCTTTCTTT. Its translation: CASSNTGNTEAFF.

With regard to this clone: The junction does not match germline at one end; this may be a read error. V gene TRBV5-6 combines with J gene TRBJ1-1; D unresolved. This CDR3 has 14 amino acids. Per the germline V gene, CDR1 is SGHDT and CDR2 is YYEEEE. The CDR3 DNA is TGTGCCGGCAGCTTTGGTGACGGGAACACTGAAGCTTTCTTT. Its translation is CAGSFGDGNTEAFF.

CDR3 sequence (DNA): TGTGCCAGCAGCCCCCCGACAGGGGAGGTTGGCTACACCTTC. Amino acid sequence: CASSPPTGEVGYTF. This sequence joins TRBV5-4 and TRBJ1-2, with 8 bases aligning to TRBD1. V shed 4 bases, J shed 7 bases, and the junction held 9 bases outside the gene matches. Per the germline V gene, CDR1 is SGHNT and CDR2 is YYREEE (reference sequence). The CDR3 extends over 14 amino acids. The full variable domain, with the rest looked up from reference TRBV5-4 and TRBJ1-2, is ETGVTQSPTHLIKTRGQQVTLRCSSQSGHNTVSWYQQALGQGPQFIFQYYREEENGRGNFPPRFSGLQFPNYSSELNVNALELDDSALYLCASSPPTGEVGYTFGSGTRLTVV.

The chain couples TRBV10-1 to TRBJ2-3; D assignment may be TRBD1 or TRBD2 (5 bases each). V was shortened by 3 bases and J by 10 bases, with 8 bases between the two germline ends. Germline loops: CDR1 WNHNN, CDR2 SYGVQD (reference sequence). The CDR3 is 11 amino acids. CDR3 nucleotide sequence: TGCGCCAGCAGTGATCTGGGGGCGCAGTATTTT. Its protein product is CASSDLGAQYF.